A selection of T cell receptor beta chains follows, all from one sample in a study of cytomegalovirus exposure and HLA in healthy donors. The table came from immunoSEQ multiplex PCR; TCRdb's copy has only in-frame clones and leaves some out. This sample has approximately 280,000 clones, with 70% to 90% found just once. Sequenced: PBMCs. The receptors shown here come from a man aged 35 to 55 in good health and CMV-seropositive. CDR3s include the opening cysteine and the closing phenylalanine or tryptophan. D genes are given only for firm matches. A row's size may be missing; if present it is once, few, many or a size class.

v_call	clone_size	d_call	j_call	cdr3_nt	cdr3_aa
TRBV6-5	-	-	TRBJ2-2	TGTGCCAGCACCGGACTGCGGAACACCGGGGAGCTGTTTTTT	CASTGLRNTGELFF
TRBV20-1	-	-	TRBJ1-4	TGCAGTGCTAGTTGGGAGGAAAAACTGTTTTTT	CSASWEEKLFF
TRBV6-1	-	-	TRBJ1-4	TGTGCCAGCAGTGAAGCGAGTCAGGGGCTAAAACTGTTTTTT	CASSEASQGLKLFF
TRBV10-1	-	TRBD2	TRBJ2-7	TGCGCCAGCAGTGATTTCCCGGCGGGGGGCTACGAGCAGTACTTC	CASSDFPAGGYEQYF
TRBV19	-	-	TRBJ2-5	TGTGCCAGTAGTATAGTTCAGGACCAAGAGACCCAGTACTTC	CASSIVQDQETQYF
TRBV7-9	-	-	TRBJ1-3	TGTGCCAGCAGCTTAGCGCTGGGGCCCTCTGGAAACACCATATATTTT	CASSLALGPSGNTIYF
TRBV7-9	-	TRBD2	TRBJ2-5	TGTGCCAGCAGCTTAGTGGGGGGGGAGACCCAGTACTTC	CASSLVGGETQYF
TRBV6-4	-	-	TRBJ1-1	TGTGCCAGCAGTCCCCCTCCTAGGACTGAAGCTTTCTTT	CASSPPPRTEAFF
TRBV6-1	few	-	TRBJ2-1	TGTGCCAGCAGACCTATGGGCAGCTACAATGAGCAGTTCTTC	CASRPMGSYNEQFF
TRBV2	once	-	TRBJ2-5	TGTGCCAGCAGGCAGGGGCCCCCCGTATGGCAAGAGACCCAGTACTTC	CASRQGPPVWQETQYF
TRBV5-1	-	-	TRBJ2-1	TGCGCCAGCAGCTTGACTCTAGGAGGACGGTCCTACAATGAGCAGTTCTTC	CASSLTLGGRSYNEQFF
TRBV9	-	TRBD1	TRBJ2-5	TGTGCCAGCAGCGTAGCGGCAGGGGGAGAGACCCAGTACTTC	CASSVAAGGETQYF
TRBV28	-	-	TRBJ2-4	TGTGCCAGCAGTCAGGGGGGAACGACCAAAAACATTCAGTACTTC	CASSQGGTTKNIQYF
TRBV2	-	TRBD2	TRBJ2-2	TGTGCCAGCAGTGAAGCGCCTAGCGGGAACACCGGGGAGCTGTTTTTT	CASSEAPSGNTGELFF
TRBV19	-	TRBD1	TRBJ1-4	TGTGCCAGTAGTATAGACCGGGACAGGGTTTCGGATGAAAAACTGTTTTTT	CASSIDRDRVSDEKLFF
TRBV7-9	-	TRBD1	TRBJ1-1	TGTGCCAGCAGCTTAGTTGCGGGACAGGGGGGAGGCACTGAAGCTTTCTTT	CASSLVAGQGGGTEAFF
TRBV27	-	TRBD2	TRBJ2-3	TGTGCCAGCAGGCCTAGCGGGAGGCGGGCAGATACGCAGTATTTT	CASRPSGRRADTQYF
TRBV5-1	-	TRBD2	TRBJ2-3	TGCGCCAGCAGCTTCCCCGCCAGCACTAGCGGGAGGCCAGATACGCAGTATTTT	CASSFPASTSGRPDTQYF
TRBV7-9	once	-	TRBJ2-7	TGTGCCAGCAGCACGGATAGCTCAGCTTCCCGCTATGAGCAGTACTTC	CASSTDSSASRYEQYF
TRBV15	-	TRBD1	TRBJ2-7	TGTGCCACCAGCAGAGTCCCGACGACAGGGACCACCAACGAGCAGTACTTC	CATSRVPTTGTTNEQYF
TRBV11-2	-	TRBD1	TRBJ2-5	TGTGCCAGCAGACCCGGACAGGGTTTCTTCGGGGAGACCCAGTACTTC	CASRPGQGFFGETQYF
TRBV19	-	-	TRBJ1-1	TGTGCCAGTAGTATAGTCAGCAGGGACACTGAAGCTTTCTTT	CASSIVSRDTEAFF
TRBV6-5	-	TRBD2	TRBJ2-3	TGTGCCAGCAGTTCCGGTCAGCGGGAGTGGTTAGATACGCAGTATTTT	CASSSGQREWLDTQYF
TRBV5-1	-	TRBD1	TRBJ2-7	TGCGCCAGCAGCGGGAGACAGGGAAGAATCGAGCAGTACTTC	CASSGRQGRIEQYF
TRBV5-1	-	TRBD1	TRBJ1-1	TGCGCCAGCAGCGGAACAGGGGACTTGAACACTGAAGCTTTCTTT	CASSGTGDLNTEAFF
TRBV6-5	-	-	TRBJ2-7	TGTGCCAGCAGTTACTCTATGGCAGAAGCCTACGAGCAGTACTTC	CASSYSMAEAYEQYF
TRBV28	-	TRBD2	TRBJ2-1	TGTGCCAGCAGTTCCCCGACTAGCCTGCCTGGTGTGCAGTTCTTC	CASSSPTSLPGVQFF
TRBV25-1	-	TRBD1	TRBJ2-7	TGTGCCAGCAGTACCCGGACAGGAACCTACGAGCAGTACTTC	CASSTRTGTYEQYF
TRBV28	-	-	TRBJ2-7	TGTGCCAGCAGCATTCTAAGGGACTTCTCCTACGAGCAGTACTTC	CASSILRDFSYEQYF
TRBV28	-	TRBD2	TRBJ2-3	TGTGCCAGCAGTCCAGCGGGAGGGCTCACAGATACGCAGTATTTT	CASSPAGGLTDTQYF
TRBV11-1	-	-	TRBJ1-1	TGTGCCAGCAGCTTAGATCCAGGGATGAACACTGAAGCTTTCTTT	CASSLDPGMNTEAFF
TRBV27	-	TRBD2	TRBJ2-7	TGTGCCAGCAGTCTATACATCCCCTCGGCTAGCGGGAGAACTTACGAGCAGTACTTC	CASSLYIPSASGRTYEQYF
TRBV6-5	-	-	TRBJ1-5	TGTGCCAGCAGCCTGAGACGGGGCAATCAGCCCCAGCATTTT	CASSLRRGNQPQHF
TRBV5-4	once	TRBD1	TRBJ2-7	TGTGCCAGCAGCTTCAGACAGGGGTTTTACGAGCAGTACTTC	CASSFRQGFYEQYF
TRBV15	-	TRBD1	TRBJ2-2	TGTGCCACCAGCAGAGAATTAGGACAGGGGACGAACACCGGGGAGCTGTTTTTT	CATSRELGQGTNTGELFF
TRBV6-5	-	-	TRBJ2-2	TGTGCCAGCAGTTACAAACTAGAGGGCGGGGAGCTGTTTTTT	CASSYKLEGGELFF
TRBV27	-	TRBD2	TRBJ2-7	TGTGCCAGCAGTTTTTGGCGGGAGGGTTCCTACGAGCAGTACTTC	CASSFWREGSYEQYF
TRBV7-9	-	-	TRBJ2-1	TGTGCCAGCAGGCTCGCGGGTGGCAATGAGCAGTTCTTC	CASRLAGGNEQFF
TRBV7-9	-	-	TRBJ1-4	TGTGCCAGCAGCTTAGGGGAGTACGGTGAAAAACTGTTTTTT	CASSLGEYGEKLFF
TRBV7-3	-	-	TRBJ2-7	TGTGCCAGCAGCTACGGGAGTGGACCCTACGAGCAGTACTTC	CASSYGSGPYEQYF
TRBV5-6	-	TRBD1	TRBJ2-7	TGTGCCAGCAGCTCCGGGACAGGGGGCTGGTACGAGCAGTACTTC	CASSSGTGGWYEQYF
TRBV7-2	-	-	TRBJ1-4	TGTGCCAGCAGCTCTCGACGGGATGCGGGAAAACTGTTTTTT	CASSSRRDAGKLFF
TRBV28	-	TRBD2	TRBJ2-7	TGTGCCAGCAGTCCCGCCGGGACTAGCGGGAGAGACGAGCAGTACTTC	CASSPAGTSGRDEQYF
TRBV7-2	-	TRBD2	TRBJ2-3	TGTGCCAGCAGCTTGCGGGAGGCCTCCCCCGAGTATTTT	CASSLREASPEYF
TRBV7-6	-	-	TRBJ2-5	TGTGCCTCATTCGTGGGGCCAGACCTTTGGGAGACCCAGTACTTC	CASFVGPDLWETQYF
TRBV7-6	-	TRBD1	TRBJ2-7	TGTGCCAGCAGCACGCCGGGACAGGGGTCCTACGAGCAGTACTTC	CASSTPGQGSYEQYF
TRBV2	-	-	TRBJ1-5	TGTGCCAGCAGGGGACTACAAAATCAGCCCCAGCATTTT	CASRGLQNQPQHF
TRBV7-6	-	-	TRBJ1-1	TGTGCCAGCAGCTCCCTATCAGGGGAAAACACTGAAGCTTTCTTT	CASSSLSGENTEAFF
TRBV10-3	-	TRBD1	TRBJ1-2	TGTGCCATCAGTGCCGGGGGACAGGAACTGTATGGCTACACCTTC	CAISAGGQELYGYTF
TRBV7-3	-	-	TRBJ2-2	TGTGCCAGCAGCCCAAACACCGGGGAGCTGTTTTTT	CASSPNTGELFF
TRBV5-1	-	TRBD1	TRBJ2-5	TGCGCCAGCAGCCCGACAGGGGTCCAAGAGACCCAGTACTTC	CASSPTGVQETQYF
TRBV6-1	-	TRBD1	TRBJ1-3	TGTGCCAGCAGTGGGGGGACAGGGTTCGGAAACACCATATATTTT	CASSGGTGFGNTIYF
TRBV7-3	-	TRBD2	TRBJ2-7	TGTGCCAGCAGCCCTGGACTAGGGGCTTACGAGCAGTACTTC	CASSPGLGAYEQYF
TRBV7-8	-	-	TRBJ2-7	TGTGCCAGCAGCTTAGTAGGGGGGGCGCCGGGGGAGCAGTACTTC	CASSLVGGAPGEQYF
TRBV21-1	-	-	TRBJ2-7	TGTGCCAGCAGCAAAGTTTATATGGTCAGGGGGAACGAGCAGTACTTC	CASSKVYMVRGNEQYF